This T cell receptor beta chain is drawn from a study of shared clonotypes between healthy human individuals. Broader study findings: Owing to a small donor count, the genetic and exposure-history diversity represented was limited. Sampling was confined to blood; repertoires within tissues likely differ.

The naive CD8 subset, CD45RO-negative cells positively selected for CCR7, excluded terminally differentiated effector memory CD45RA+ cells. On this clone: Its specificity is unknown.

V lost 1 base to trimming and J lost 0 bases; unmatched junction nucleotides: 11. Germline CDR1 and CDR2: MDHEN and SYDVKM. This CDR3 has 18 residues. Measured with immunoSEQ multiplex PCR; TCRdb has only the in-frame clones, and not every one. Found here are approximately 2,200,000 clones, approximately 94% of them singletons; the top ten hold over 1.5%. This clonotype was sampled from a young man in good health. Some clones in this sample may be carry-over from other donors' samples. Sequencing was done on a sample of naive CD8+ T cells from PBMCs. This rearrangement joins TRBV28 to TRBJ1-1, with TRBD1 matching 7 bases. The DNA of the CDR3 is TGTGCCAGCAGTTTATTTTTTTTGGGACAGACCATGAACACTGAAGCTTTCTTT. Its protein is CASSLFFLGQTMNTEAFF.